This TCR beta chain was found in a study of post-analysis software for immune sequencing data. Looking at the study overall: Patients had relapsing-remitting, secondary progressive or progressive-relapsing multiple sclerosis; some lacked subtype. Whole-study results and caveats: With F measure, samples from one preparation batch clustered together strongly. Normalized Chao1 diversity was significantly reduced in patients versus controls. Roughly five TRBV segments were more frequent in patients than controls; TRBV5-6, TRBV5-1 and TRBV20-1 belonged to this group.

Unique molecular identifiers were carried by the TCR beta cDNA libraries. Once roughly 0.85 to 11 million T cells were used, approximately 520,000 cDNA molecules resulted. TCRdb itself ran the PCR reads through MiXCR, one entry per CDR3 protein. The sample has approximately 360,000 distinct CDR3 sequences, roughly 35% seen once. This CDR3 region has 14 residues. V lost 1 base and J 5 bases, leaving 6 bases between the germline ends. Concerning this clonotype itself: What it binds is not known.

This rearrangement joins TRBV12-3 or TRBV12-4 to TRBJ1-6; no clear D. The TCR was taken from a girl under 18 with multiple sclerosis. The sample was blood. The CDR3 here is CASSLERHNSPLHF. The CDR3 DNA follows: TGTGCCAGCAGTTTAGAACGGCATAATTCACCCCTCCACTTT.